Shown below are 4 T cell receptor beta chains from a single sample sequenced in a study of blood T cells in healthy people across ages. Using a J-beta primer mix together with a sample-barcoded 5' primer, a second PCR was run for roughly 6 to 11 cycles. TCRdb re-analysed the 5' RACE reads in MiXCR, keeping a single row per CDR3 protein. The sample carries about 750,000 distinct CDR3 sequences, less than 70% recorded once. Source material: blood. Every receptor here comes from a man older than 75 in good health.

The genes are TRBV20-1 and TRBJ2-1; TRBD2 agrees at 10 bases. V lost 6 bases to trimming and J lost 12 bases; unmatched junction nucleotides: 14. The CDR3 totals 14 residues. Germline V lookup: CDR1 DFQATT, CDR2 SNEGSKA (reference sequence). The CDR3 DNA is TGCAGTGCCCCTCACCCAGCGGGAGGGCCTCGGCAGTTCTTC. Encoded protein: CSAPHPAGGPRQFF.

J is TRBJ2-3 and V is TRBV3-1; possible D gene TRBD2, 5 bases. There are 15 residues in the CDR3. In germline, CDR1 is LGHDT, CDR2 YNNKEL (reference sequence). V was clipped by 3 bases and J by 14 bases, with 24 bases between them. As DNA, the CDR3 is TGTGCCAGCAGCCAGCTCTCCGGACTGAACAGAGACGCGTATTTT. This codes for CASSQLSGLNRDAYF.

The chain carries TRBV29-1 and TRBJ2-1, with 7 bases fitting TRBD1. The CDR3 is 12 residues long. CDR1 and CDR2 from the germline V gene are SQVTM and ANQGSEA. Germline trimming cut 4 bases from V and 9 bases from J; bases unmatched to any gene: 6. CDR3 sequence (DNA): TGCAGCGTTGCGACAGGGTACCGTGAGCAGTTCTTC. This gives the protein CSVATGYREQFF.

The rearrangement joins TRBV5-1 to TRBJ2-1; 14 positions match TRBD2. The length of the CDR3 is 18 residues. V dropped 2 bases and J dropped 10; count of bases not matched to a gene: 14. The V gene's germline CDR1 is SGHRS and CDR2 YFSETQ. The CDR3: CASSLPGLAGVPRGEQFF. The DNA for the CDR3 is TGCGCCAGCAGCTTACCGGGACTAGCGGGAGTCCCTAGGGGCGAGCAGTTCTTC. The full variable domain, its missing parts supplied by reference TRBV5-1 and TRBJ2-1, is KAGVTQTPRYLIKTRGQQVTLSCSPISGHRSVSWYQQTPGQGLQFLFEYFSETQRNKGNFPGRFSGRQFSNSRSEMNVSTLELGDSALYLCASSLPGLAGVPRGEQFFGPGTRLTVL.